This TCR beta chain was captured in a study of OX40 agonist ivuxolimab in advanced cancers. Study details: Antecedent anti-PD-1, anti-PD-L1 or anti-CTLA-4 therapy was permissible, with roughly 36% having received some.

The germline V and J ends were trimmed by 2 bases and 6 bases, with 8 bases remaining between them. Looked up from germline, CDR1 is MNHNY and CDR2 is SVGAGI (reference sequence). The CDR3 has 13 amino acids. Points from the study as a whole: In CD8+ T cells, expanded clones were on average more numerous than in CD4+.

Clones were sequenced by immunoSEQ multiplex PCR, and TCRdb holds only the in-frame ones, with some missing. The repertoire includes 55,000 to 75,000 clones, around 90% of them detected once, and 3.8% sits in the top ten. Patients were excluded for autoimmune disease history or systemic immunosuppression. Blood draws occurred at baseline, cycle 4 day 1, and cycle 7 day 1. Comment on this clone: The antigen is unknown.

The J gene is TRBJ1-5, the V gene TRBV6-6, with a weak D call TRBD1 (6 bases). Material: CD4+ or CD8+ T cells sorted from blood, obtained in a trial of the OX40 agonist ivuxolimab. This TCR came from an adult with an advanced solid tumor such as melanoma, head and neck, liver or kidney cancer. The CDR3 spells CASSYGGLQPQHF. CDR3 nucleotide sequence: TGTGCCAGCAGTTACGGGGGGCTTCAGCCCCAGCATTTT.